The sequence of this TCR beta chain was determined in a study of shared clonotypes between healthy human individuals. General study points: A limitation of the genetic and exposure-history diversity represented arose from few donors.

In the original workflow: ImmunoSEQ junction-only sequences lacked quality scores, so their filtering differed. Some clones are missing from TCRdb's copy, which holds only in-frame ones; the method was immunoSEQ multiplex PCR. The V and J calls and the clone size are those of that table, but D and trimming were determined from the DNA. The table shows about 480,000 clones, with 75% to 80% occurring only once. The CDR3 is 17 residues long. Trimming stripped 3 bases from V and 1 base from J, with 19 bases between. In germline, CDR1 is SGHVS, CDR2 FQNEAQ. A word on this clone: Its antigen is unidentified.

The V call is TRBV7-8, the J call TRBJ2-7; possibly TRBD1 or TRBD2 for D (6 bases each). The clonotype comes from a woman aged 40 to 49 in good health. Some clones in this sample may be carry-over from other donors' samples. Sequenced sample: PBMCs. CDR3 bases: TGTGCCAGCAGCTTTGGTTATTGGGGGGCCACTTCCTACGAGCAGTACTTC. Residues: CASSFGYWGATSYEQYF.